This entry describes one T cell receptor beta chain. This specimen belongs to a study of OX40 agonist ivuxolimab in advanced cancers. The ends were cut back, 0 bases at V and 8 bases at J, with 10 bases in the middle. Germline CDR1 reads LGHNA; CDR2 reads YNFKEQ. This CDR3 is 14 amino acids long. Method: immunoSEQ multiplex PCR; TCRdb's copy keeps in-frame clones and lacks some. The sample consists of approximately 72,000 clones, 70% to 90% of them appearing once. This clonotype was sampled from an adult with an advanced solid tumor such as melanoma, head and neck, liver or kidney cancer. Material: CD4+ or CD8+ T cells sorted from blood, obtained in a trial of the OX40 agonist ivuxolimab. This chain links TRBV4-2 with TRBJ1-4; no clear D. CDR3 coding DNA: TGTGCCAGCAGCCAAGAGGGATTAGGCGAAAAACTGTTTTTT. Protein sequence: CASSQEGLGEKLFF.